The 15 T cell receptor beta chains below were found in one sample sequenced in a study of blood T cell repertoires in COVID-19. Profiled with immunoSEQ multiplex PCR; TCRdb holds only in-frame clones, not every one. The sample consists of hundreds of thousands of clones, 88% of them appearing once. Sequencing input: PBMCs or T cells enriched from blood (not recorded which). These receptors were obtained from a woman in her fifties or sixties who had recovered from COVID-19.

The count of this clone is one. The rearrangement links TRBV5-1 to TRBJ1-3, with 7 nucleotides matching TRBD1. The CDR3 length is 14 residues. V lost 4 bases and J lost 2; bases outside the gene matches: 3. Germline V gene sequence: CDR1 SGHRS, CDR2 YFSETQ. The CDR3 DNA sequence: TGCGCCAGCAGCCCGGACAGGCCTGGAAACACCATATATTTT. Translation: CASSPDRPGNTIYF.

The chain employs TRBV14 and TRBJ2-1, with 7 bases lining up with TRBD2. Trimming took 3 bases from V and 1 from J; bases not matched to a gene: 12. The CDR3 runs 18 residues. In germline, CDR1 is SGHDN, CDR2 FVKESK. CDR3 sequence reads: CASSQRAASGISYNEQFF. The DNA for the CDR3 is TGTGCCAGCAGCCAGAGAGCGGCTAGCGGAATATCCTACAATGAGCAGTTCTTC.

Remarks on this clone: The same CDR3 is also encoded by other DNA sequences in this sample. For the CDR3, the DNA is TGTGCCAGCAGCCTACAGGGTGCCAACGAAAAACTGTTTTTT. Amino acids: CASSLQGANEKLFF. The chain links TRBV5-6 to TRBJ1-4; possibly TRBD1 for D (6 bases). Germline V gene data show CDR1 as SGHDT and CDR2 as YYEEEE. This CDR3 is 14 amino acids long. V shed 4 bases and J shed 8 bases, with 15 bases lying between them.

The V call is TRBV27, the J call TRBJ2-3; 13 bases are a match to TRBD2. The CDR3 is 16 amino acids. Germline CDR1 and CDR2: MNHEY and SMNVEV (reference sequence). Germline trimming cut 6 bases from V and 2 bases from J; bases unmatched to any gene: 5. The CDR3, as DNA: TGTGCCAGCAGCGGACTAGCGGGAGTATACACAGATACGCAGTATTTT. Translation gives CASSGLAGVYTDTQYF.

The chain is built from TRBV28 and TRBJ1-5; D is uncertain. The CDR3 has 12 residues. Trimming stripped 2 bases from V and 5 bases from J, with 4 bases between. Germline V lookup: CDR1 MDHEN, CDR2 SYDVKM. CDR3 bases: TGTGCCAGCAGTTTACTCCATCAGCCCCAGCATTTT. Translated: CASSLLHQPQHF.

The genes are TRBV4-1 and TRBJ1-6; 9 positions agree with TRBD1. J was trimmed by 10 bases and V by 0 bases; bases with no gene match: 7. This CDR3 spans 16 amino acids. Per germline, CDR1 MGHRA and CDR2 YSYEKL. CDR3 coding DNA: TGCGCCAGCAGCCAAGAAGATTACAGGGGGCAATCACCCCTCCACTTT. Protein: CASSQEDYRGQSPLHF.

This clone was seen once. The chain couples TRBV28 to TRBJ1-1; D is ambiguous. V dropped 3 bases and J dropped 1 base, with 3 bases sitting between them. This CDR3 spans 12 amino acids. CDR1 is MDHEN, CDR2 SYDVKM, per germline. The CDR3 DNA reads TGTGCCAGCAGTTTCCGGAACACTGAAGCTTTCTTT. The encoded protein is CASSFRNTEAFF.

This clone was found once. The V and J genes are TRBV7-3 and TRBJ2-6; D unresolved. Looked up from germline, CDR1 is SGHTA and CDR2 is FQGTGA. The CDR3 length is 17 residues. Trimming removed 2 bases at V and 0 bases at J, with 11 bases between. The CDR3 DNA reads TGTGCCAGCAGCTTAGGTGCAACGAGCTCTGGGGCCAACGTCCTGACTTTC. Translation: CASSLGATSSGANVLTF. The whole variable domain, remainder taken from reference TRBV7-3 and TRBJ2-6, is GAGVSQTPSNKVTEKGKYVELRCDPISGHTALYWYRQSLGQGPEFLIYFQGTGAADDSGLPNDRFFAVRPEGSVSTLKIQRTERGDSAVYLCASSLGATSSGANVLTFGAGSRLTVL.

The V gene is TRBV6-5, the J gene TRBJ1-4; unclear D gene. Germline CDR1 MNHEY, CDR2 SVGAGI. The CDR3 contains 11 residues. Deletions cut 7 bases from V and 4 bases from J, with 4 bases between. This CDR3 is CASTLNEKLFF. Here the CDR3 DNA reads TGTGCCAGCACTCTTAATGAAAAACTGTTTTTT.

The chain couples TRBV7-2 to TRBJ2-7, with D possibly matching TRBD2 (6 bases). Trimming removed 1 base at V and 5 bases at J, with 15 bases between. CDR1 and CDR2 (germline): SGHTA, FQGNSA. CDR3 length: 15 residues. The chain's CDR3 is CASSLVSVRGDEQYF. The CDR3 bases are TGTGCCAGCAGCTTAGTTTCGGTCCGCGGGGACGAGCAGTACTTC. Combining the CDR3 with reference TRBV7-2 and TRBJ2-7 gives the whole variable domain GAGVSQSPSNKVTEKGKDVELRCDPISGHTALYWYRQSLGQGLEFLIYFQGNSAPDKSGLPSDRFSAERTGGSVSTLTIQRTQQEDSAVYLCASSLVSVRGDEQYFGPGTRLTVT.

The V and J genes are TRBV11-3 and TRBJ2-1, with TRBD2 identical over 10 bases. Germline values: CDR1 SGHNT, CDR2 YENEEA. Trimming took 0 bases from V and 9 from J; bases not matched to a gene: 8. The CDR3 loop spans 16 amino acids. CDR3 sequence: CASSLEAGGGLVEQFF. The CDR3 nucleotides are TGTGCCAGCAGCTTAGAAGCGGGAGGGGGACTTGTTGAGCAGTTCTTC.

The chain has TRBV7-9 and TRBJ2-1, with TRBD2 matching 7 bases. This CDR3 has 18 residues. V was pared by 3 bases and J by 5 bases, with 16 bases of the junction left unmatched. CDR1 and CDR2 from the germline V gene are SEHNR and FQNEAQ (reference sequence). CDR3 in DNA: TGTGCCAGCAGCTTGTTCCTGGCAAGCGGGAACCCGGACAATGAGCAGTTCTTC. This sequence encodes CASSLFLASGNPDNEQFF.

This chain links TRBV14 with TRBJ1-1; 7 bases match TRBD1. J was trimmed by 8 bases and V by 4 bases; bases with no gene match: 10. Germline CDR1 and CDR2: SGHDN and FVKESK. This CDR3 is built from 14 residues. The CDR3 here is CASSPLGQPREAFF. In DNA form, the CDR3 reads TGTGCCAGCAGCCCCTTGGGACAGCCAAGGGAAGCTTTCTTT.

CDR3: CASRPGQGIVYGYTF. The CDR3 DNA reads as TGTGCCAGCAGACCAGGACAGGGGATTGTCTATGGCTACACCTTC. V and J are TRBV5-6 and TRBJ1-2; TRBD1 agrees at 9 bases. Trimming at V came to 5 bases and at J to 4 bases, leaving 9 bases not matched to a gene. The CDR3 has 15 amino acids. Germline CDR1 is SGHDT and CDR2 is YYEEEE.

In this sample, this clone turned up once. The gene calls are TRBV2 and TRBJ2-5; D remains ambiguous. The CDR3 runs 11 residues. Germline lookup yields CDR1 SNHLY and CDR2 FYNNEI. V was cut by 8 bases and J by 5 bases, with 9 bases left in between. CDR3 loop: CASAYPETQYF. In DNA form, the CDR3 reads TGTGCCAGCGCCTACCCCGAGACCCAGTACTTC.